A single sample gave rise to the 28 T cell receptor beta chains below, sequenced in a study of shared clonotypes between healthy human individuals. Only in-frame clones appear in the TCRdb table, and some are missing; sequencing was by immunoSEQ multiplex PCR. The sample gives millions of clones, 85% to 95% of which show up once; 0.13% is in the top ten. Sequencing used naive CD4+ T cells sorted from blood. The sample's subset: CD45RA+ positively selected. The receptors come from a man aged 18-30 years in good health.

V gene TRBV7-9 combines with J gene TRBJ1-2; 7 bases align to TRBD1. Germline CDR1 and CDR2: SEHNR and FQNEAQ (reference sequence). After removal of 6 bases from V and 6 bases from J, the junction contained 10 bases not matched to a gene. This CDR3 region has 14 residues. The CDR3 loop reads CASSETGRSDGYTF. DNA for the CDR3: TGTGCCAGCAGTGAGACAGGGAGGAGCGATGGCTACACCTTC.

The CDR3 region has the DNA TGCAGCGTTGAGCCCACAGATACGCAGTATTTT. Protein product: CSVEPTDTQYF. J is TRBJ2-3 and V is TRBV29-1; D not certain. Deletions cut 3 bases from V and 2 bases from J, with 3 bases between. This CDR3 has 11 residues. Germline loops: CDR1 SQVTM, CDR2 ANQGSEA.

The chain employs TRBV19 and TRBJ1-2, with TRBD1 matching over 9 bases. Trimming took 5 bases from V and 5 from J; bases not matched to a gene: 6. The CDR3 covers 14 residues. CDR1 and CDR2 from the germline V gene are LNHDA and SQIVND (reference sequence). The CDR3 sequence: CASSEQGQGYGYTF. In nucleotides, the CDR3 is TGTGCCAGTAGTGAGCAGGGACAGGGTTATGGCTACACCTTC.

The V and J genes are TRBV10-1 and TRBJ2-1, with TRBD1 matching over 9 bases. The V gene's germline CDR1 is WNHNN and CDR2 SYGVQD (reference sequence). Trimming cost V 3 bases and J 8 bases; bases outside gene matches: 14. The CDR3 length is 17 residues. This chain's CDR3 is CASSEIYTGGWGHEQFF. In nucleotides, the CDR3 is TGCGCCAGCAGTGAAATATATACAGGGGGCTGGGGTCATGAGCAGTTCTTC.

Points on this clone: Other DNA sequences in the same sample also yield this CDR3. CDR3 nucleotide sequence: TGCGCCAGCAGCACAGGGACAGCCTACGAGCAGTACTTC. Its protein product is CASSTGTAYEQYF. The V and J genes are TRBV5-1 and TRBJ2-7; 7 bases align to TRBD1. This CDR3 contains 13 residues. Germline CDR1 reads SGHRS; CDR2 reads YFSETQ. The ends lost 4 bases at V and 2 bases at J; junction bases unmatched: 3.

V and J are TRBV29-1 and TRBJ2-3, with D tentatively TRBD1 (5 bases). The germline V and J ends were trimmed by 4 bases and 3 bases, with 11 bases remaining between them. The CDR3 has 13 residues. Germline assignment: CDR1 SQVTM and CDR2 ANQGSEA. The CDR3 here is CSVAGRVTDTQYF. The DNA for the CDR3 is TGCAGCGTTGCAGGCAGGGTGACAGATACGCAGTATTTT.

The CDR3 reads CASSLGVLSGSHNEQFF. Written as DNA, the CDR3 is TGCGCCAGCAGCTTGGGGGTTCTGAGCGGGAGTCACAATGAGCAGTTCTTC. The rearrangement links TRBV5-1 to TRBJ2-1; 8 nucleotides align to TRBD2. The CDR3 has 17 amino acids. Germline-derived CDR1 and CDR2 are SGHRS and YFSETQ. With V trimmed by 0 bases and J by 5 bases, 10 bases remained unmatched. Using reference TRBV5-1 and TRBJ2-1 for the parts outside the CDR3, the full variable domain is KAGVTQTPRYLIKTRGQQVTLSCSPISGHRSVSWYQQTPGQGLQFLFEYFSETQRNKGNFPGRFSGRQFSNSRSEMNVSTLELGDSALYLCASSLGVLSGSHNEQFFGPGTRLTVL.

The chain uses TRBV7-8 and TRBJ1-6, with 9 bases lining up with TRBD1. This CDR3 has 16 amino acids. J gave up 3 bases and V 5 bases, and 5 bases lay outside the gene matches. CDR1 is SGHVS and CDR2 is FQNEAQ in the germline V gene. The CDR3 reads CASSPTGQGYNSPLHF. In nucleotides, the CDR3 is TGTGCCAGCAGCCCGACGGGACAGGGCTATAATTCACCCCTCCACTTT.

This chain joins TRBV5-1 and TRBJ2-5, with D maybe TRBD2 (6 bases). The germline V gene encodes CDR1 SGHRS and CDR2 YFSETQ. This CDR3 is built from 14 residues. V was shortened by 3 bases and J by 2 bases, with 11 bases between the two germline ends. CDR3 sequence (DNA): TGCGCCAGCAGCTCGCTGGGGGGACAAGAGACCCAGTACTTC. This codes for CASSSLGGQETQYF.

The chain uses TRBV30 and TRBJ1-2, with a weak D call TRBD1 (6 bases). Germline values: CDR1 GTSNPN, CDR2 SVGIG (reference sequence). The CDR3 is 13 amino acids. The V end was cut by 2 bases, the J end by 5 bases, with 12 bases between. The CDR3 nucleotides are TGTGCCTGGAGTATTAGGGGGTTGTATGGCTACACCTTC. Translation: CAWSIRGLYGYTF.

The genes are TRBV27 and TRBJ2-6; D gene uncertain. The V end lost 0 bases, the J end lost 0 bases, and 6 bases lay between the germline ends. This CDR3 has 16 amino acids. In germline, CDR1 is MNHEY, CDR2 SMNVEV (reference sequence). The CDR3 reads CASSLSPGSGANVLTF. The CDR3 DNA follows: TGTGCCAGCAGTTTATCCCCGGGCTCTGGGGCCAACGTCCTGACTTTC.

CDR3 nucleotide sequence: TGTGCCAGCAGGGAAGTGGCGGGAGTTGACACCGGGGAGCTGTTTTTT. Protein sequence: CASREVAGVDTGELFF. This chain uses TRBV7-2 with TRBJ2-2, with TRBD2 matching over 7 bases. V gave up 6 bases and J gave up 3 bases; unmatched junction bases: 10. Germline loops: CDR1 SGHTA, CDR2 FQGNSA. This CDR3 spans 16 amino acids. The full variable domain, rest sourced from reference TRBV7-2 and TRBJ2-2, is GAGVSQSPSNKVTEKGKDVELRCDPISGHTALYWYRQSLGQGLEFLIYFQGNSAPDKSGLPSDRFSAERTGGSVSTLTIQRTQQEDSAVYLCASREVAGVDTGELFFGEGSRLTVL.

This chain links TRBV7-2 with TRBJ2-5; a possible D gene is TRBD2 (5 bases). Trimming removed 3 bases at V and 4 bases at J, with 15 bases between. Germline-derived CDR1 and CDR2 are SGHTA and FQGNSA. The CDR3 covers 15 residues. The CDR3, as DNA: TGTGCCAGCAGCTTGAGTCCCCGGGGTACAGAGACCCAGTACTTC. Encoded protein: CASSLSPRGTETQYF.

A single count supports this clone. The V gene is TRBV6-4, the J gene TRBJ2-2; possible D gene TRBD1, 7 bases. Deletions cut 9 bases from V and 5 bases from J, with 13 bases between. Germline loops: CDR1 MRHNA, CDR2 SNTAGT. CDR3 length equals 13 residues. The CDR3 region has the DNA TGTGCCAGTGACAGGGAGGTTACCGGGGAGCTGTTTTTT. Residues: CASDREVTGELFF.

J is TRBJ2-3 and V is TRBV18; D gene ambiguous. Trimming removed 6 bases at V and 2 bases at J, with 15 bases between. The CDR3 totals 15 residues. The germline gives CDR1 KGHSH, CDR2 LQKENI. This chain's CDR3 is CASSPSGDFTDTQYF. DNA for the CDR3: TGTGCCAGCTCCCCCAGTGGTGATTTCACAGATACGCAGTATTTT. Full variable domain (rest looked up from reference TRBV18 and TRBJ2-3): NAGVMQNPRHLVRRRGQEARLRCSPMKGHSHVYWYRQLPEEGLKFMVYLQKENIIDESGMPKERFSAEFPKEGPSILRIQQVVRGDSAAYFCASSPSGDFTDTQYFGPGTRLTVL.

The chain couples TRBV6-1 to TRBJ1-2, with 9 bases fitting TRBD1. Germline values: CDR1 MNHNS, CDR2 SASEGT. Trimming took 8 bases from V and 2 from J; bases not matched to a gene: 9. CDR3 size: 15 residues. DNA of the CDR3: TGTGCCAGCCGTAGTCCCGGGACAGGGAACTATGGCTACACCTTC. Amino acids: CASRSPGTGNYGYTF.

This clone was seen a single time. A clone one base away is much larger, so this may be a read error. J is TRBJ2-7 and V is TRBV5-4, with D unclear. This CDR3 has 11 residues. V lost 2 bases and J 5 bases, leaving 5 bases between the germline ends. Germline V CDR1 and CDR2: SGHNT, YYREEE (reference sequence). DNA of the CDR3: TGTGCCAGCAGCTTAGTGAACGAGCAGTACTTC. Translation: CASSLVNEQYF. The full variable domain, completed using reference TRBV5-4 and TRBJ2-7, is ETGVTQSPTHLIKTRGQQVTLRCSSQSGHNTVSWYQQALGQGPQFIFQYYREEENGRGNFPPRFSGLQFPNYSSELNVNALELDDSALYLCASSLVNEQYFGPGTRLTVT.

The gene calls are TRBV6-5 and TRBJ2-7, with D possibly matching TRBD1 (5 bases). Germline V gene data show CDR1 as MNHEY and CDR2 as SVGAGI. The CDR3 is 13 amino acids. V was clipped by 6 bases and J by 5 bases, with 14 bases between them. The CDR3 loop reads CASSRALGHEQYF. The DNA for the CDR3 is TGTGCCAGCAGCAGGGCTTTGGGCCACGAGCAGTACTTC.

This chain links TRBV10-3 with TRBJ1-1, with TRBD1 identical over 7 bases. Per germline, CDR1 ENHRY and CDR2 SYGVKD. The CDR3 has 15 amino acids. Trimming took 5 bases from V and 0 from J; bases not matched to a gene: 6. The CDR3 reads CAISPGQPMNTEAFF. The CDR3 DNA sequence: TGTGCCATCAGTCCGGGACAGCCCATGAACACTGAAGCTTTCTTT.

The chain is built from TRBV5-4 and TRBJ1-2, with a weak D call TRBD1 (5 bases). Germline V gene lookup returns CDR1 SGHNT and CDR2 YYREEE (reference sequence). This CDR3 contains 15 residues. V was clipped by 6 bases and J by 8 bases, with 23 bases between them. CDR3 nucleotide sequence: TGTGCCAGCACCACGGCGCAGGGTGGGGCCCGGGGCTACACCTTC. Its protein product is CASTTAQGGARGYTF. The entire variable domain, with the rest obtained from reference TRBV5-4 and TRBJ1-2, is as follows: ETGVTQSPTHLIKTRGQQVTLRCSSQSGHNTVSWYQQALGQGPQFIFQYYREEENGRGNFPPRFSGLQFPNYSSELNVNALELDDSALYLCASTTAQGGARGYTFGSGTRLTVV.

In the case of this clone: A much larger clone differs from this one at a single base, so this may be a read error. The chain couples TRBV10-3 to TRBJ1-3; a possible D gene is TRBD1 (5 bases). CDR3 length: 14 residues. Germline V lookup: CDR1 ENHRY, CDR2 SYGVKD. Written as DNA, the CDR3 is TGTGCCATCAGTACAACAGGCTCTAGAAACACCATATATTTT. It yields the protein CAISTTGSRNTIYF.

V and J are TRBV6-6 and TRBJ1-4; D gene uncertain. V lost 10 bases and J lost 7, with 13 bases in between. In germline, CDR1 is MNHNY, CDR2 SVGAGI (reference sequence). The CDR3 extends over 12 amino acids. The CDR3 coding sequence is TGTGCCACCAACCGGGGTGGTGAAAAACTGTTTTTT. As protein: CATNRGGEKLFF.

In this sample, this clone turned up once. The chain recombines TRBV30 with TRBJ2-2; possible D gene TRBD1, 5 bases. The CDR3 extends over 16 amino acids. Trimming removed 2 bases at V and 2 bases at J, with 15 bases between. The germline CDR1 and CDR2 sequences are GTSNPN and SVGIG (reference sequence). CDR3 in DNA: TGTGCCTGGAGTCCCGACAGAGCCCTTAACACCGGGGAGCTGTTTTTT. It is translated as CAWSPDRALNTGELFF.

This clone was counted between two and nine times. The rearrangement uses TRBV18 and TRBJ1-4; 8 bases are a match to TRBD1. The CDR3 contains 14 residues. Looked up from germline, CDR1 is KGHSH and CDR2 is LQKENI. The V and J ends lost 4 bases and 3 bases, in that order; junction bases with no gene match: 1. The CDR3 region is CASSLDRANEKLFF. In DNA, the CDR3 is TGTGCCAGCTCACTGGACAGGGCTAATGAAAAACTGTTTTTT.

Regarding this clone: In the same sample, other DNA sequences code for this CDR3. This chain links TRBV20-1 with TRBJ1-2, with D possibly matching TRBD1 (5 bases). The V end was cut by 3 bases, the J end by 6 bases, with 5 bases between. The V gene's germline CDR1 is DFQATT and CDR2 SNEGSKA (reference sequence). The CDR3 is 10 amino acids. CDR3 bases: TGCAGTGCTAGGGGGGATGGCTACACCTTC. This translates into CSARGDGYTF.

The CDR3 DNA follows: TGTGCCATCAGTGAGTCAGTCGGGACTGGCAATGGTGAGCAGTTCTTC. Translated, it gives CAISESVGTGNGEQFF. V usage is TRBV10-3 and J usage is TRBJ2-1, with a weak D call TRBD2 (6 bases). Germline lookup yields CDR1 ENHRY and CDR2 SYGVKD. The CDR3 covers 16 residues. Trimming removed 0 bases from V and 9 bases from J, with 18 bases in between.

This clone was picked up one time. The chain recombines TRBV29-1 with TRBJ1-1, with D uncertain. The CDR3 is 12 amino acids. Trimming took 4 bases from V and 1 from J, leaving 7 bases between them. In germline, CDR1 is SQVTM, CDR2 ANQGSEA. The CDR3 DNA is TGCAGCGTTGCTCGGCAGAACACTGAAGCTTTCTTT. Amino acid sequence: CSVARQNTEAFF. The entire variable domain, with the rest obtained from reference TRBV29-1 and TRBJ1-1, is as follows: SAVISQKPSRDICQRGTSLTIQCQVDSQVTMMFWYRQQPGQSLTLIATANQGSEATYESGFVIDKFPISRPNLTFSTLTVSNMSPEDSSIYLCSVARQNTEAFFGQGTRLTVV.

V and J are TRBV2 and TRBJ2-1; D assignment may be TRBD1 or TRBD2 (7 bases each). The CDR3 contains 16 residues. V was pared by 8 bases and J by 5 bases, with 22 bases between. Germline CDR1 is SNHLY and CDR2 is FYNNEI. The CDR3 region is CASSRPGRGGHNEQFF. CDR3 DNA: TGTGCCAGCTCGCGCCCTGGCAGGGGGGGCCACAATGAGCAGTTCTTC.